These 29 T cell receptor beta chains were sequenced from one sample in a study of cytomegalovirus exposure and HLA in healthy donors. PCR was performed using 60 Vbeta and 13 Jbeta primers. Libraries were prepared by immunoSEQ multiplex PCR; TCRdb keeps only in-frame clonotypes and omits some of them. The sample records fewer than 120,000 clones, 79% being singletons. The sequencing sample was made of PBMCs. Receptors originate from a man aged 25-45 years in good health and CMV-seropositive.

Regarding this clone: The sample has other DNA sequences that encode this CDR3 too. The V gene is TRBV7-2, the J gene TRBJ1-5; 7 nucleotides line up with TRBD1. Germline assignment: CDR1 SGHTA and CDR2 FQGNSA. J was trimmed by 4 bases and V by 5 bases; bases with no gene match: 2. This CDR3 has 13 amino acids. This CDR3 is CASSLDRNQPQHF. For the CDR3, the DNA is TGTGCCAGCAGCCTGGACAGGAATCAGCCCCAGCATTTT.

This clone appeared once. The CDR3 sequence: CASSLLDSNNEQFF. The DNA for the CDR3 is TGTGCCAGCAGCTTGCTGGACTCGAACAATGAGCAGTTCTTC. V is TRBV5-5 and J is TRBJ2-1; D possibly corresponds to TRBD2 (5 bases). The germline CDR1 and CDR2 sequences are SGHKS and YYEKEE (reference sequence). This CDR3 spans 14 amino acids. The ends were cut back, 1 base at V and 5 bases at J, with 10 bases in the middle.

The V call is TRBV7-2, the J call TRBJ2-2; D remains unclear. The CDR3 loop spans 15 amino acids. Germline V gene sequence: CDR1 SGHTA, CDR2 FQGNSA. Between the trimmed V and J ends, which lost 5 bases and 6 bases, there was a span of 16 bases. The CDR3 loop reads CASSPAPGEAGELFF. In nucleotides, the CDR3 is TGTGCCAGCAGCCCGGCCCCTGGTGAGGCCGGGGAGCTGTTTTTT.

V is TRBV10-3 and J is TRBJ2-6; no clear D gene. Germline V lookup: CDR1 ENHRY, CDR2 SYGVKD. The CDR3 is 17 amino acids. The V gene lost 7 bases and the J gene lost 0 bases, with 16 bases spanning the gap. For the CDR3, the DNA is TGTGCCATCACCGCCCCAGGCAGCTACTCTGGGGCCAACGTCCTGACTTTC. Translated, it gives CAITAPGSYSGANVLTF.

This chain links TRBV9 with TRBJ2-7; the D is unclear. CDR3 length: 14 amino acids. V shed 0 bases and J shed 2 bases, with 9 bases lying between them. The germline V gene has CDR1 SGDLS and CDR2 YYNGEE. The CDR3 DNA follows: TGTGCCAGCAGCGTAGGGCCCCTAGCCTACGAGCAGTACTTC. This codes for CASSVGPLAYEQYF.

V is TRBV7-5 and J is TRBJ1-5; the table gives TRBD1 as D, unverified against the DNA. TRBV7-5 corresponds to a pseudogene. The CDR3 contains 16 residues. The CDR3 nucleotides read TGTGCCAGAAGCTTAAGGACAGGGGAAAAGGATCAGCCCCAGCATTTT. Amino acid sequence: CARSLRTGEKDQPQHF.

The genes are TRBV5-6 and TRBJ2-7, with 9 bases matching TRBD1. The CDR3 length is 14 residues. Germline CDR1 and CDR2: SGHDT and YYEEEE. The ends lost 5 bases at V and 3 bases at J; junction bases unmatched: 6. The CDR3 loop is CASSSGQGLYEQYF. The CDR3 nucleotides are TGTGCCAGCAGTTCGGGACAGGGACTCTACGAGCAGTACTTC.

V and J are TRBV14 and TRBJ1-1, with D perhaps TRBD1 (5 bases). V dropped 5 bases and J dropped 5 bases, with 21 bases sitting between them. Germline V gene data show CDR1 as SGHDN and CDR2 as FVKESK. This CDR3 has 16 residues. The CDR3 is CASSSSPGGMYTEAFF. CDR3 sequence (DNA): TGTGCCAGCAGCTCCAGTCCCGGGGGAATGTATACTGAAGCTTTCTTT.

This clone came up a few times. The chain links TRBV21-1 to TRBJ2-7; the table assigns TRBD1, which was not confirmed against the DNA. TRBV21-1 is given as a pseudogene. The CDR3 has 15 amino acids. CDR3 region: CASSKAGDRGYEQYF. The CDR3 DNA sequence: TGTGCCAGCAGCAAAGCTGGAGACAGGGGCTACGAGCAGTACTTC.

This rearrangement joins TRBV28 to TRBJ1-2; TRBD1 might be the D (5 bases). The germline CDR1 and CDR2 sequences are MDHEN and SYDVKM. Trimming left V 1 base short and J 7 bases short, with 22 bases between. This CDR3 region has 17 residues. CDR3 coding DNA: TGTGCCAGCAGTTTATCCGATGGCCCCGGGGGTCCTATTGGCTACACCTTC. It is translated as CASSLSDGPGGPIGYTF.

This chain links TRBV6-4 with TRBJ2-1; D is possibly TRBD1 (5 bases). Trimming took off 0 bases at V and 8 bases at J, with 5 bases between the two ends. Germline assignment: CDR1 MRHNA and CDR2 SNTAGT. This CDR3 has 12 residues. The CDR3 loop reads CASSDSGDEQFF. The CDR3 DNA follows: TGTGCCAGCAGTGACTCAGGGGATGAGCAGTTCTTC.

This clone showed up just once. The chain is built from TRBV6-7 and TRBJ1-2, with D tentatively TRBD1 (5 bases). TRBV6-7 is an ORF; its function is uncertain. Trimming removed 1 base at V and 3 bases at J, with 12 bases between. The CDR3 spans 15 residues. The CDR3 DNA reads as TGTGCCAGCAGTTACTTACCCCGGGGGGACTATGGCTACACCTTC. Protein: CASSYLPRGDYGYTF.

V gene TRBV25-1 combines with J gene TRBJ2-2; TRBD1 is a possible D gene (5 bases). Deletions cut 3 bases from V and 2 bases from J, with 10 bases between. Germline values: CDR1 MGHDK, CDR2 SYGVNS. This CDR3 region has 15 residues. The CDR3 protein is CASSEETDNTGELFF. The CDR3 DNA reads TGTGCCAGCAGTGAGGAGACAGACAACACCGGGGAGCTGTTTTTT.

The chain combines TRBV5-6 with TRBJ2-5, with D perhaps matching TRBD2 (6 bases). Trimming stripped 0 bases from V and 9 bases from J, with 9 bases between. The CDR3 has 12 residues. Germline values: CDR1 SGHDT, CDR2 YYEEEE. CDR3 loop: CASSLGGEAQYF. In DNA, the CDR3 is TGTGCCAGCAGCTTGGGGGGGGAGGCCCAGTACTTC.

CDR3 sequence reads: CATELKGEQFF. CDR3 nucleotides: TGTGCCACCGAACTTAAGGGGGAGCAGTTCTTC. The chain links TRBV10-3 to TRBJ2-1, with D possibly matching TRBD1 (5 bases). Germline V gene sequence: CDR1 ENHRY, CDR2 SYGVKD. Trimming left V 10 bases short and J 10 bases short, with 14 bases between. The CDR3 has 11 amino acids.

The CDR3 DNA sequence: TGTGCCAGCAGTTTAAGTAGCGGGGGGCTCAATGAGCAGTTCTTC. Its translation: CASSLSSGGLNEQFF. The chain combines TRBV27 with TRBJ2-1, with TRBD2 matching 10 bases. The V and J ends lost 2 bases and 6 bases, in that order; junction bases with no gene match: 4. Per the germline V gene, CDR1 is MNHEY and CDR2 is SMNVEV (reference sequence). CDR3 length: 15 amino acids.

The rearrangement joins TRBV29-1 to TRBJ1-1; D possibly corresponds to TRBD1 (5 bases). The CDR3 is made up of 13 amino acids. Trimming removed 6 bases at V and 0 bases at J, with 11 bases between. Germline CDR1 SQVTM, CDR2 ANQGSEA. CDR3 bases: TGCAGCGTCGGGGGGAACATGAACACTGAAGCTTTCTTT. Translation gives CSVGGNMNTEAFF.

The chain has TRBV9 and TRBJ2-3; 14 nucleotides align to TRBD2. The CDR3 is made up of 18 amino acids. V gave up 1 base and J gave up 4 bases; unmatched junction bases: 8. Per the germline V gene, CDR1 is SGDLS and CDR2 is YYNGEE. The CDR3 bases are TGTGCCAGCAGCGTAAGACTAGCGGGGGGGCCAATGGCAGATACGCAGTATTTT. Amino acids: CASSVRLAGGPMADTQYF.

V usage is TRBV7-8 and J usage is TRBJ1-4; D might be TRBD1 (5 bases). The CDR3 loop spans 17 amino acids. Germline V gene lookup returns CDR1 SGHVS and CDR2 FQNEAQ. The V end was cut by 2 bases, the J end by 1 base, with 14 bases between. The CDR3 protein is CASSLTRSGLTNEKLFF. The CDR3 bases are TGTGCCAGCAGCTTAACCCGGTCAGGGTTAACTAATGAAAAACTGTTTTTT. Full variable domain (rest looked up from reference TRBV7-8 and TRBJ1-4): GAGVSQSPRYKVAKRGQDVALRCDPISGHVSLFWYQQALGQGPEFLTYFQNEAQLDKSGLPSDRFFAERPEGSVSTLKIQRTQQEDSAVYLCASSLTRSGLTNEKLFFGSGTQLSVL.

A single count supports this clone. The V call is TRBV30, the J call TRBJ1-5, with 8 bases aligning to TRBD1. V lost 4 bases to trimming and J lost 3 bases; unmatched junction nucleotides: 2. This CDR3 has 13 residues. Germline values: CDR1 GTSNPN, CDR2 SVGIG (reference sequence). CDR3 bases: TGTGCCTGGACGGGACAGGACAATCAGCCCCAGCATTTT. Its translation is CAWTGQDNQPQHF. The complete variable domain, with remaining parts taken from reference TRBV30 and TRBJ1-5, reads SQTIHQWPATLVQPVGSPLSLECTVEGTSNPNLYWYRQAAGRGLQLLFYSVGIGQISSEVPQNLSASRPQDRQFILSSKKLLLSDSGFYLCAWTGQDNQPQHFGDGTRLSIL.

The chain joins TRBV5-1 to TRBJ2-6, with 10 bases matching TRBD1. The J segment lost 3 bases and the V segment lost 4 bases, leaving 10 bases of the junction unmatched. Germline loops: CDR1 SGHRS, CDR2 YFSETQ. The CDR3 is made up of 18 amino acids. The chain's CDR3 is CASSKTGTGDRGANVLTF. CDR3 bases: TGCGCCAGCAGCAAAACCGGGACAGGGGACCGTGGGGCCAACGTCCTGACTTTC.

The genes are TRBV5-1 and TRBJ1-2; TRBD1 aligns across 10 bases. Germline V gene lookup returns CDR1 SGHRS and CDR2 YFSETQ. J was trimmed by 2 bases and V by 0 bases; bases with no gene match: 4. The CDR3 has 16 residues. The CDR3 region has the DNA TGCGCCAGCAGCTTGGAGGGACAGGGGATGAACTATGGCTACACCTTC. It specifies CASSLEGQGMNYGYTF.

The CDR3 nucleotides read TGTGCCAGCAGCGTAGGTCCAGGGGCCGCTTTCCTCCACTTT. Its translation is CASSVGPGAAFLHF. This chain uses TRBV9 with TRBJ1-6, with D possibly TRBD1 on 6 matching bases. This CDR3 is 14 amino acids long. Trimming shortened V by 0 bases and J by 15 bases, and 16 bases separated the two germline ends. The germline V gene has CDR1 SGDLS and CDR2 YYNGEE.

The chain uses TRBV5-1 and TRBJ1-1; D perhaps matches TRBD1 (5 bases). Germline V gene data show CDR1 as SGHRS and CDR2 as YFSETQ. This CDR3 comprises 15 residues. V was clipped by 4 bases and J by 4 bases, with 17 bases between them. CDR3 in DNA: TGCGCCAGCAGCATACCCAGGGAGGTAAGCACTGAAGCTTTCTTT. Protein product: CASSIPREVSTEAFF.

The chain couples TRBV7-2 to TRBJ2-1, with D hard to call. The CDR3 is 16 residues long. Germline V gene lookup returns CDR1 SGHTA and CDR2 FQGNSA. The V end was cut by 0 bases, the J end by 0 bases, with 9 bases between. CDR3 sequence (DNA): TGTGCCAGCAGCTTAGCGCGACGGAGCTCCTACAATGAGCAGTTCTTC. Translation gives CASSLARRSSYNEQFF.

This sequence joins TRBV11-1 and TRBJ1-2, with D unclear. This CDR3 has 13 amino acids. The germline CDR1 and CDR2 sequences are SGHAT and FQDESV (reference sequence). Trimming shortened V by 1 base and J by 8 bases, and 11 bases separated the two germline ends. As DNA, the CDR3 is TGTGCCAGCAGCTTAGAGTGGAGCCAAGGCTACACCTTC. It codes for CASSLEWSQGYTF.

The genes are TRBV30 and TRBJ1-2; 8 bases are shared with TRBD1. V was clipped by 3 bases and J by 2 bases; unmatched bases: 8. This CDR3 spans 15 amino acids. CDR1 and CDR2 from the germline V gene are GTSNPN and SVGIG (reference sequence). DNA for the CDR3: TGTGCCTGGAGCCGTGGCCGGACAGGGAACTATGGCTACACCTTC. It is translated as CAWSRGRTGNYGYTF.

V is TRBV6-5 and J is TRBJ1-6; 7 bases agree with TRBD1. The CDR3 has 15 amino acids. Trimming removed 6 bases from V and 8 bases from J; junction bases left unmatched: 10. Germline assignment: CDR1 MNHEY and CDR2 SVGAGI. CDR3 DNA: TGTGCCAGCAGCTTCGGGACAGCTGTGGATTCACCCCTCCACTTT. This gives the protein CASSFGTAVDSPLHF.

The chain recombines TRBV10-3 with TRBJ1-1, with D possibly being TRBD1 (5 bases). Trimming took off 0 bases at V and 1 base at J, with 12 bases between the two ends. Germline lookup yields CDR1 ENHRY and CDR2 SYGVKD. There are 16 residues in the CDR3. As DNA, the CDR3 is TGTGCCATCAGTGAGTCGAGGGAGGGGACGAACACTGAAGCTTTCTTT. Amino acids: CAISESREGTNTEAFF.